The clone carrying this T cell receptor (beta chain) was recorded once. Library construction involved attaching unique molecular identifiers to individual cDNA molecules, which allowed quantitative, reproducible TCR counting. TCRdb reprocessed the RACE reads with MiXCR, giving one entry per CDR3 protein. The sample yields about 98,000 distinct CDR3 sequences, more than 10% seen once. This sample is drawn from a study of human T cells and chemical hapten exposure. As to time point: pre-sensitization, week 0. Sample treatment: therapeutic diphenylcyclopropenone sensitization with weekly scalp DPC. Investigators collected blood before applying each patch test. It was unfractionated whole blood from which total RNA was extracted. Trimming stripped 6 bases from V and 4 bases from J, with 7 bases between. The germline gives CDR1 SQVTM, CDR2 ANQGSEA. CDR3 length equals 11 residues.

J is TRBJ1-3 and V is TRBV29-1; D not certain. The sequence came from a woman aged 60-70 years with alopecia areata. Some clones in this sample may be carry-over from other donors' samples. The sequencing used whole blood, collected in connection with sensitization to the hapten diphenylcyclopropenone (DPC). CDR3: CSVAGGNTIYF. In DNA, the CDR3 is TGCAGCGTCGCTGGGGGAAACACCATATATTTT.